This T cell receptor (beta chain) was sequenced during a study of PD-L1 blockade in urothelial cancer. About the research overall: Bladder-origin urothelial cancer in males covered about 90% of the roughly 30 patients. General observations from the study: Durable-benefit patients showed greater tumor-associated blood clone expansion at 3 weeks.

The CDR3 totals 13 residues. The trim removed 8 bases at V and 5 bases at J, leaving 6 bases unmatched. CDR1 is SNHLY, CDR2 FYNNEI, per germline. Concerning this clone: Its target is unknown.

The cohort comprised individuals with locally advanced or metastatic urothelial carcinoma. A spike-in of synthetic TCR analog templates was added to each PCR. Some clones are missing from TCRdb's copy, which holds only in-frame ones; the method was immunoSEQ multiplex PCR. The repertoire includes roughly 41,000 clones, 70% to 85% of them detected once, and more than 15% sits in the top ten. The source material was PBMCs, sampled around atezolizumab (anti-PD-L1) treatment. The TCR sequence derives from a man aged 60-69 years with urothelial cancer. The chain employs TRBV2 and TRBJ2-5; the match to TRBD2 covers 9 bases. CDR3: CASGVAGDETQYF. The CDR3 DNA follows: TGTGCCAGCGGGGTAGCGGGGGATGAGACCCAGTACTTC.